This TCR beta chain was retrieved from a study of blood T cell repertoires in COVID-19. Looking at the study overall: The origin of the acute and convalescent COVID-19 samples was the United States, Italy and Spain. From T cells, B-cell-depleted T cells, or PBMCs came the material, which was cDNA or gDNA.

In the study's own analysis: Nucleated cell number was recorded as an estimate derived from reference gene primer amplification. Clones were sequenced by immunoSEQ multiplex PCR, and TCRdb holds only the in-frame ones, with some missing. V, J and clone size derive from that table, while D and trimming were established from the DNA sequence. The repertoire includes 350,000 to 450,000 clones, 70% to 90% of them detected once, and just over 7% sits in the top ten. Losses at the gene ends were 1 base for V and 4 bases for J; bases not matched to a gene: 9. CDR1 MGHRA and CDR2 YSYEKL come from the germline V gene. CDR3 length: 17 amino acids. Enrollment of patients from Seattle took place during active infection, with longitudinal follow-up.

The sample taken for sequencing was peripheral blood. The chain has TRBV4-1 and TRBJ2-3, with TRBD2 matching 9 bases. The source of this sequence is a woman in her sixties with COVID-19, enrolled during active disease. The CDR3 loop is CASSQALGGGAADTQYF. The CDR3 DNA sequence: TGCGCCAGCAGCCAAGCCCTGGGCGGGGGGGCCGCAGATACGCAGTATTTT.